The clone carrying this T cell receptor (beta chain) was counted between two and nine times. This sample was taken from a study of beta chain features in type 1 diabetes. Trimming cost V 3 bases and J 4 bases, with 15 bases left between them. This CDR3 contains 14 residues. In germline, CDR1 is GTSNPN, CDR2 SVGIG (reference sequence). CD45RO/CCR7/CD25/CD127/CD95/CD27 sorting isolated CD4+ naive, central memory, regulatory and stem cell-like memory cells. Expressed TCRB transcripts were sequenced because the entire RNA isolate underwent reverse transcription. Regulatory, naive and central memory T cell samples averaged around 3.6 million reads. Libraries were prepared by immunoSEQ multiplex PCR; TCRdb keeps only in-frame clonotypes and omits some of them. The data hold fewer than 550,000 clones, with 9.5% to 12% observed a single time.

This receptor was obtained from a woman aged 18-29 years in good health. The chain recombines TRBV30 with TRBJ1-2; perhaps TRBD1 as D (5 bases). The sequencing sample was made of naive CD4+ T cells from blood. Here the CDR3 reads CAWRRQGAGYGYTF. CDR3 bases: TGTGCCTGGAGACGGCAGGGAGCTGGCTATGGCTACACCTTC.